This T cell receptor (beta chain) came from a study of blood T cell repertoires in COVID-19. Whole-study context: Donors in the United States, Italy and Spain gave samples during acute or convalescent COVID-19. In each case, the material was cDNA or gDNA derived from T cells, B-cell-depleted T cells, or PBMCs.

This clone was recorded a few times. As handled by the study authors: Scientists estimated how many nucleated cells there were by amplifying reference gene primers. Some clones are missing from TCRdb's copy, which holds only in-frame ones; the method was immunoSEQ multiplex PCR. V and J calls and clone size are copied from that table; D and trimming were computed from the DNA. The sample has approximately 100,000 clones; 81% are singletons. Germline CDR1 and CDR2: SGHKS and YYEKEE (reference sequence). The CDR3 is 15 amino acids. The junction had 4 bases not matched to a gene; V was cut back by 4 bases and J by 6 bases.

What was sequenced was peripheral blood. This clonotype originated in a woman at least 80 years old with acute or convalescent COVID-19. This chain links TRBV5-5 with TRBJ2-7; 16 bases align to TRBD2. DNA of the CDR3: TGTGCCAGCAGCGAGGGACTAGCGGGGGGGTTCGAGCAGTACTTC. Translating it yields CASSEGLAGGFEQYF.